This T cell receptor beta chain was recorded in a study of blood T cell repertoires in COVID-19. At the level of the study: Both acute and convalescent COVID-19 samples were obtained from the United States, Italy and Spain. From T cells, B-cell-depleted T cells, or PBMCs came the material, which was cDNA or gDNA.

Authors' processing steps: Using reference gene primer amplification, nucleated cell counts were estimated. Clones were read by immunoSEQ multiplex PCR, and TCRdb kept only the in-frame ones, dropping some. The V and J calls and clone size come from that table; D and trimming were worked out from the DNA. Among approximately 70,000 clones, about nine tenths were seen once, and the ten largest hold approximately 5%. Germline V gene sequence: CDR1 SGHRS, CDR2 YFSETQ. Unmatched junction bases numbered 9, after V lost 5 bases and J lost 3 bases. CDR3 length equals 16 residues. The gene calls are TRBV5-1 and TRBJ2-5, with 11 bases identical to TRBD1. The specimen was peripheral blood. The receptor was derived from a woman between 18 and 29 years old with acute or convalescent COVID-19. CDR3 residues: CASSSGQGALKETQYF. The CDR3 DNA reads as TGCGCCAGCAGTTCCGGACAGGGGGCGCTGAAAGAGACCCAGTACTTC. The full variable domain, rest sourced from reference TRBV5-1 and TRBJ2-5, is KAGVTQTPRYLIKTRGQQVTLSCSPISGHRSVSWYQQTPGQGLQFLFEYFSETQRNKGNFPGRFSGRQFSNSRSEMNVSTLELGDSALYLCASSSGQGALKETQYFGPGTRLLVL.